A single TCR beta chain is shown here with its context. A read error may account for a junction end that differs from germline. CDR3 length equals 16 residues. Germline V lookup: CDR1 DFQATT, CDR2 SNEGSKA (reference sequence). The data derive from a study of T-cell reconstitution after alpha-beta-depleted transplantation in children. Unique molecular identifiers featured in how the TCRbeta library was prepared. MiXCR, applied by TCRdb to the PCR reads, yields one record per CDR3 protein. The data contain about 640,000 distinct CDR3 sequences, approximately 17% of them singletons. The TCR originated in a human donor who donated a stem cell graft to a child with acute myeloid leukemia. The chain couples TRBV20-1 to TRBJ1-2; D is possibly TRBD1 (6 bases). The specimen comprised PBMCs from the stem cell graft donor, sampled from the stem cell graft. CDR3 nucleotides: TGCTGTGCTACGACAGGCCGCCTAGATTCTAACTATGGCTACACCTTC. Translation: CCATTGRLDSNYGYTF.